The table lists the clone carrying this T cell receptor beta chain with many counts. This sample stems from a study of CD8+CD57+ T cells in acquired aplastic anemia. Trimming at V came to 5 bases and at J to 3 bases, leaving 9 bases not matched to a gene. The CDR3 extends over 15 amino acids. The germline V gene encodes CDR1 SGHVS and CDR2 FNYEAQ. Only patients with CD8+CD57+ cell expansion on flow cytometry were chosen for sequencing. The use of genomic DNA as template underpinned the TCR beta VDJ and CDR3 profiling. Using its own MiXCR run on the reads, TCRdb lists one record per CDR3 protein. The sample carries about 250,000 distinct CDR3 sequences, 45% to 50% recorded once.

The source is a human donor with aplastic anemia. The sequenced sample was sorted CD4+, CD8+, or CD8+CD57+ T cells (not recorded which) from PBMCs. The genes are TRBV7-6 and TRBJ1-1; 7 positions match TRBD1. In DNA, the CDR3 is TGTGCCAGCAGCAAAGGGGGCAGGCGGTACACTGAAGCTTTCTTT. As protein: CASSKGGRRYTEAFF.